This TCR beta chain was documented in a study of T cell responses to AZD1222 COVID-19 vaccine. Across the study: Second-dose intervals of approximately 4 or approximately 12 weeks were pooled. Whole-study results and caveats: Repertoire collection took place solely once the T cell response had peaked. The donor group comprised mostly white British people and more females; the analysis possibly underestimated clonal diversity.

V gave up 6 bases and J gave up 4 bases; unmatched junction bases: 5. The germline gives CDR1 SQVTM, CDR2 ANQGSEA. The CDR3 consists of 12 residues. As concerns this clone: Its antigen is not identified.

TCRdb's copy holds only in-frame clones and misses some; the assay was immunoSEQ multiplex PCR. The data contain about 120,000 clones, about 90% of them seen just once; the ten biggest clones take up 8.4%. This specimen was peripheral blood, taken on day 0 of AZD1222 vaccination. This chain connects TRBV29-1 to TRBJ1-2; 7 nucleotides line up with TRBD1. This clonotype was sampled from an adult in good health. CDR3 coding DNA: TGCAGCGTACGACAGGGTTCCTATGGCTACACCTTC. Its translation is CSVRQGSYGYTF. The full variable domain, with the rest looked up from reference TRBV29-1 and TRBJ1-2, is SAVISQKPSRDICQRGTSLTIQCQVDSQVTMMFWYRQQPGQSLTLIATANQGSEATYESGFVIDKFPISRPNLTFSTLTVSNMSPEDSSIYLCSVRQGSYGYTFGSGTRLTVV.